This TCR beta chain was recorded in a study of Ad26.COV2.S vaccination and SARS-CoV-2 variants. The assay was immunoSEQ multiplex PCR, and TCRdb's table has in-frame clones only and misses some. The sample yields hundreds of thousands of clones, 75% to 95% seen once. Described treatment: around 19 received Ad26.COV2.S at low or high dose, single or two shots; several received placebo; per-sample allocation not given. Samples analyzed were those drawn on day 63 after the first vaccine or placebo injection. The input for sequencing was peripheral blood, taken in a trial of Ad26.COV2.S vaccine versus placebo. The TCR was taken from a person aged 18-65 years who received the Ad26.COV2.S COVID-19 vaccine or a placebo.

For the CDR3, the DNA is TGTGCCAGCTCACCACCAAATTCCGCAGGGGCCACGAACACCGGGGAGCTGTTTTTT. Protein: CASSPPNSAGATNTGELFF. The rearrangement joins TRBV18 to TRBJ2-2; D possibly corresponds to TRBD1 (6 bases). Germline V gives CDR1 KGHSH, CDR2 LQKENI. The V end was cut by 0 bases, the J end by 0 bases, with 17 bases between. The length of the CDR3 is 19 residues.